Below are 14 T cell receptor beta chains sequenced from a single sample in a study of control samples from healthy donors and cancer patients. Libraries were prepared by immunoSEQ multiplex PCR; TCRdb keeps only in-frame clonotypes and omits some of them. The data hold nearly 40,000 clones, with roughly nine tenths observed a single time. The sample comprised blood. These receptors were collected from a woman between 50 and 59 years old in good health.

The rearrangement uses TRBV18 and TRBJ1-1; 7 nucleotides agree with TRBD1. The V gene end was trimmed by 0 bases and the J gene end by 4 bases; junction bases not matched to a gene: 11. Germline V gene data show CDR1 as KGHSH and CDR2 as LQKENI. The CDR3 has 17 amino acids. In nucleotides, the CDR3 is TGTGCCAGCTCACCACCGGTCGGGACAGTCGGGGGCACTGAAGCTTTCTTT. Translated, it gives CASSPPVGTVGGTEAFF.

The chain uses TRBV11-2 and TRBJ2-3; weak D call: TRBD1 (5 bases). Trimming pared 4 bases from V and 5 bases from J, leaving 13 bases between. CDR3 length equals 14 residues. The germline gives CDR1 SGHAT, CDR2 FQNNGV. As DNA, the CDR3 is TGTGCCAGCAGCTATACAGGTCTACGAGATACGCAGTATTTT. Amino acid sequence: CASSYTGLRDTQYF.

Here the CDR3 reads CRAASVGIGPQETQYF. The CDR3 DNA is TGTCGGGCAGCCTCCGTCGGGATCGGGCCCCAAGAGACCCAGTACTTC. The genes are TRBV7-3 and TRBJ2-5, with D tentatively TRBD2 (5 bases). Per the germline V gene, CDR1 is SGHTA and CDR2 is FQGTGA. The length of the CDR3 is 16 residues.

The V call is TRBV5-1, the J call TRBJ1-1, with D perhaps TRBD1 (5 bases). The V gene lost 5 bases and the J gene lost 1 base, with 12 bases spanning the gap. Germline assignment: CDR1 SGHRS and CDR2 YFSETQ. CDR3 length: 14 amino acids. In DNA, the CDR3 is TGCGCCAGCAGTACTGGCGGGGGGAACACTGAAGCTTTCTTT. It is translated as CASSTGGGNTEAFF.

The rearrangement links TRBV4-2 to TRBJ1-5; D possibly corresponds to TRBD1 (5 bases). This CDR3 is built from 13 residues. From germline, CDR1 is LGHNA and CDR2 YNFKEQ. Trimming left V 4 bases short and J 5 bases short, with 9 bases between. As DNA, the CDR3 is TGTGCCAGCAGCCGAGGACACGATCAGCCCCAGCATTTT. Protein sequence: CASSRGHDQPQHF.

This sequence joins TRBV29-1 and TRBJ1-2; no reliable D call. Germline assignment: CDR1 SQVTM and CDR2 ANQGSEA. CDR3 length equals 14 residues. Trimming took 1 base from V and 6 from J, leaving 15 bases between them. The CDR3 here is CSVEVIWGRDGYTF. CDR3 bases: TGCAGCGTTGAAGTAATTTGGGGTAGGGATGGCTACACCTTC.

The J gene is TRBJ2-7, the V gene TRBV7-2, with TRBD2 as a possible D gene (8 bases). Germline V CDR1 and CDR2: SGHTA, FQGNSA. With 2 bases removed from V and 3 bases from J, the gap between germline ends came to 14 bases. The CDR3 totals 15 residues. The chain's CDR3 is CASSLSAGDSYEQYF. The CDR3 DNA sequence: TGTGCCAGCAGCTTATCAGCGGGGGACAGCTACGAGCAGTACTTC.

V is TRBV7-2 and J is TRBJ2-5; 12 positions match TRBD2. With 4 bases clipped from V and 3 bases from J, the junction kept 3 bases outside the gene matches. The CDR3 covers 15 residues. Germline loops: CDR1 SGHTA, CDR2 FQGNSA. This CDR3 is CASSWRTSGKETQYF. The DNA of the CDR3 is TGTGCCAGCAGCTGGAGGACTAGCGGGAAAGAGACCCAGTACTTC.

The V gene is TRBV7-9, the J gene TRBJ1-3; D is perhaps TRBD1 (5 bases). CDR3 length: 15 amino acids. Per the germline V gene, CDR1 is SEHNR and CDR2 is FQNEAQ (reference sequence). Trimming left V 6 bases short and J 0 bases short, with 12 bases between. CDR3 in amino acids: CASRGDVSSGNTIYF. CDR3 nucleotides: TGTGCCAGCAGGGGGGACGTAAGCTCTGGAAACACCATATATTTT.

Concerning this clone itself: Other nucleotide sequences from this sample produce the same CDR3. The V and J genes are TRBV5-1 and TRBJ2-5; D possibly matches TRBD1 or TRBD2 (6 bases each). The germline V gene has CDR1 SGHRS and CDR2 YFSETQ. The CDR3 consists of 13 residues. Trimming took off 4 bases at V and 5 bases at J, with 12 bases between the two ends. CDR3 sequence (DNA): TGCGCCAGCAGCGGAGGGGGTCGGGAGACCCAGTACTTC. Translating it yields CASSGGGRETQYF.

The chain carries TRBV15 and TRBJ2-7; a possible D gene is TRBD1 (5 bases). Deletions cut 4 bases from V and 3 bases from J, with 10 bases between. This CDR3 has 13 residues. CDR1 is LNHNV and CDR2 is YYDKDF in the germline V gene (reference sequence). This CDR3 is CATSIGHSYEQYF. The CDR3 nucleotides are TGTGCCACCAGCATCGGACACAGCTACGAGCAGTACTTC. The variable domain in full, with the rest retrieved from reference TRBV15 and TRBJ2-7, is DAMVIQNPRYQVTQFGKPVTLSCSQTLNHNVMYWYQQKSSQAPKLLFHYYDKDFNNEADTPDNFQSRRPNTSFCFLDIRSPGLGDTAMYLCATSIGHSYEQYFGPGTRLTVT.

This clone was counted once. The chain combines TRBV2 with TRBJ1-2; D is perhaps TRBD1 (5 bases). Trimming took 3 bases from V and 0 from J, leaving 8 bases between them. Germline V lookup: CDR1 SNHLY, CDR2 FYNNEI. CDR3 length: 14 residues. In DNA, the CDR3 is TGTGCCAGCAGTGAGCAGGGATCTAACTATGGCTACACCTTC. Translation: CASSEQGSNYGYTF.

The chain has TRBV5-5 and TRBJ1-6; 7 nucleotides align to TRBD1. Germline V gene lookup returns CDR1 SGHKS and CDR2 YYEKEE (reference sequence). Trimming cost V 4 bases and J 0 bases; bases outside gene matches: 10. The CDR3 has 18 amino acids. The CDR3: CASSHDRVGSSYNSPLHF. In DNA, the CDR3 is TGTGCCAGCAGCCACGACAGGGTGGGGAGCTCCTATAATTCACCCCTCCACTTT.

The chain joins TRBV6-6 to TRBJ2-7; a weak D match, TRBD1 (5 bases). CDR1 is MNHNY and CDR2 is SVGAGI in the germline V gene (reference sequence). Trimming cost V 5 bases and J 4 bases, with 12 bases left between them. CDR3 length: 13 residues. CDR3 bases: TGTGCCAGCAGTACGCCCGACAGTTACGAGCAGTACTTC. This codes for CASSTPDSYEQYF.